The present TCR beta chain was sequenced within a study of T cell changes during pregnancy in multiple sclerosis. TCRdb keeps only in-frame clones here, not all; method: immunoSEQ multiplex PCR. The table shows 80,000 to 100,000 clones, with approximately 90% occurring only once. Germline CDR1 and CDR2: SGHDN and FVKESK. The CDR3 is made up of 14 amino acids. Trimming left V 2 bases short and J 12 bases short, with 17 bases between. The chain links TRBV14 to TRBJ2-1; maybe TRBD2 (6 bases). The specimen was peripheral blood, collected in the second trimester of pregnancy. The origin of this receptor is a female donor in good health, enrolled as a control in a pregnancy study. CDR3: CASSQPLRGSRQFF. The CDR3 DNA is TGTGCCAGCAGCCAACCCCTACGGGGGTCGAGGCAGTTCTTC.